This T cell receptor (beta chain) came from a study of shared clonotypes between healthy human individuals. A note on this clone: Its antigen is undetermined.

Study-level points and caveats: Naive subsets generally had larger estimated richness than memory subsets.

The germline V gene has CDR1 MNHNY and CDR2 SVGAGI (reference sequence). The CDR3 is 15 residues long. The V gene lost 8 bases and the J gene lost 6 bases, with 20 bases spanning the gap. Original processing notes: Without quality scores, immunoSEQ junctional reads could not be filtered like full-length reads. Some clones are missing from TCRdb's copy, which holds only in-frame ones; the method was immunoSEQ multiplex PCR. That table gives V, J and clone size, and the DNA gave D and trimming. Here the sample spans millions of clones, about 92% being singletons. The chain has TRBV6-6 and TRBJ2-1, with no clear D. This TCR came from a man younger than 35 in good health. Sequenced material: naive CD4+ T cells sorted from blood. Subset in this sample: CD45RA+ positively selected. The CDR3: CASSSQLATGNEQFF. DNA for the CDR3: TGTGCCAGCTCGAGCCAGCTTGCAACGGGCAATGAGCAGTTCTTC.